The clone carrying this T cell receptor beta chain was detected many times. Its specificity is unknown. TCRdb ran MiXCR on the multiplex PCR reads and lists one entry per CDR3 protein. The sample has tens of thousands of distinct CDR3 sequences, around a third seen once. Germline CDR1 and CDR2: MDHEN and SYDVKM. J gave up 7 bases and V 4 bases, and 12 bases lay outside the gene matches. The CDR3 is made up of 15 amino acids. The data originate from a study of breast tumors, draining lymph nodes, adjacent tissues. Regarding the study as a whole: Tumor and nontumor repertoires were significantly more similar in luminal-like than in basal-like breast cancer. Tumors had less TCR diversity than lymph nodes, more than nontumor tissue.

This chain joins TRBV28 and TRBJ2-7, with TRBD2 matching over 8 bases. Sequenced: breast tumor tissue. This receptor was taken from a female donor with breast cancer. Some clones in this sample may be carry-over from other donors' samples. In DNA, the CDR3 is TGTGCCAGCAGTTCTCCCGGGACTAGTGTCTTAGAGCAGTACTTC. It yields the protein CASSSPGTSVLEQYF.